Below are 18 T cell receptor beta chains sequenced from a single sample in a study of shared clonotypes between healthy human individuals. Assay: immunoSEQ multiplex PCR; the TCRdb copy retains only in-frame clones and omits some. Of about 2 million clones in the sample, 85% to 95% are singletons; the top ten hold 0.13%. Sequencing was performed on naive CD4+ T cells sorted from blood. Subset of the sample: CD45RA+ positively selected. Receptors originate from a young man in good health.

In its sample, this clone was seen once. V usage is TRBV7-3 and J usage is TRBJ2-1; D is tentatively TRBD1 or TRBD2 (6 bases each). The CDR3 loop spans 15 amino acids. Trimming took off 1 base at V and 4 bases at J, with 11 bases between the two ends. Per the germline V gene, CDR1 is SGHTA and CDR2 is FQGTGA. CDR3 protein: CASSLRGGGYNEQFF. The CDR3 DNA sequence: TGTGCCAGCAGCTTAAGAGGGGGAGGATACAATGAGCAGTTCTTC.

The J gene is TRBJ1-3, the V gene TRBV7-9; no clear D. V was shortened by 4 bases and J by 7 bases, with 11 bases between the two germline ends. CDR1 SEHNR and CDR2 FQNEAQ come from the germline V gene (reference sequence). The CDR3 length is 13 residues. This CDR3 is CASSSSGFNTIYF. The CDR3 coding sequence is TGTGCCAGCAGCTCCTCCGGGTTTAACACCATATATTTT. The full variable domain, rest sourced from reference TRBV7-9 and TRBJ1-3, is DTGVSQNPRHKITKRGQNVTFRCDPISEHNRLYWYRQTLGQGPEFLTYFQNEAQLEKSRLLSDRFSAERPKGSFSTLEIQRTEQGDSAMYLCASSSSGFNTIYFGEGSWLTVV.

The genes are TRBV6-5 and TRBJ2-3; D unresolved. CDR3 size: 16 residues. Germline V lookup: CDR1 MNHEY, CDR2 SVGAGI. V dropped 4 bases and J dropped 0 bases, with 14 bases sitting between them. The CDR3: CASSSNLGASTDTQYF. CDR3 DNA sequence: TGTGCCAGCAGTTCGAATCTAGGAGCTAGCACAGATACGCAGTATTTT.

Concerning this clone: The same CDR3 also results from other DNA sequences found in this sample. The CDR3 bases are TGTGCCAGCAGCGTAGGTGGCCAAACTGAAGCTTTCTTT. Encoded protein: CASSVGGQTEAFF. The chain carries TRBV9 and TRBJ1-1; no firm D call. Germline V CDR1 and CDR2: SGDLS, YYNGEE. This CDR3 region has 13 residues. V was cut by 0 bases and J by 5 bases, with 8 bases left in between.

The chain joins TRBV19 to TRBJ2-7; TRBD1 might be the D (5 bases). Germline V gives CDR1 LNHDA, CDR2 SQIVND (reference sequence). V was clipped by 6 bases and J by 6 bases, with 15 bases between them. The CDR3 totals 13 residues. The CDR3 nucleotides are TGTGCCAGTAGGGGGCAGGGAATGGGCGAGCAGTACTTC. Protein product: CASRGQGMGEQYF. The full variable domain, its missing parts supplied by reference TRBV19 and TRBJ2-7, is DGGITQSPKYLFRKEGQNVTLSCEQNLNHDAMYWYRQDPGQGLRLIYYSQIVNDFQKGDIAEGYSVSREKKESFPLTVTSAQKNPTAFYLCASRGQGMGEQYFGPGTRLTVT.

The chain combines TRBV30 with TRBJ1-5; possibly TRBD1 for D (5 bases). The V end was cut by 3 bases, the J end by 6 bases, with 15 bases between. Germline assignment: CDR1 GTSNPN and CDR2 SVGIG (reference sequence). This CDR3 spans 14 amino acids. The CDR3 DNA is TGTGCCTGGAGAATGGGGCAGCCGGGTCAGCCCCAGCATTTT. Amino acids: CAWRMGQPGQPQHF.

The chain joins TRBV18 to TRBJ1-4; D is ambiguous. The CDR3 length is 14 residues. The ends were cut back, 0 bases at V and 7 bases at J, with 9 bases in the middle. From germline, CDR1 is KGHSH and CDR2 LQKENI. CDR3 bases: TGTGCCAGCTCACCACCTCCCACGGGTGAAAAACTGTTTTTT. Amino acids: CASSPPPTGEKLFF.

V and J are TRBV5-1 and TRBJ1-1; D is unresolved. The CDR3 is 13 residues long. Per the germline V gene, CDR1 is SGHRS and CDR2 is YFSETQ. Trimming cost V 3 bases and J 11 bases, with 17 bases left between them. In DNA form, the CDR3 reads TGCGCCAGCAGCTCAAACCCCCCGCAGACCGCTTTCTTT. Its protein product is CASSSNPPQTAFF. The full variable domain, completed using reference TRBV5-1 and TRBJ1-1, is KAGVTQTPRYLIKTRGQQVTLSCSPISGHRSVSWYQQTPGQGLQFLFEYFSETQRNKGNFPGRFSGRQFSNSRSEMNVSTLELGDSALYLCASSSNPPQTAFFGQGTRLTVV.

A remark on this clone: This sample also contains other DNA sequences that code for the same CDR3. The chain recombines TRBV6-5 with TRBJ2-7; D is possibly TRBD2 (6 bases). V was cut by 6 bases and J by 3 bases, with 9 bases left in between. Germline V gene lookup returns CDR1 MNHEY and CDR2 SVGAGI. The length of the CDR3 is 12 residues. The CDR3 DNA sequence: TGTGCCAGCAGCCGGGGGAGCTACGAGCAGTACTTC. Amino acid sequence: CASSRGSYEQYF.

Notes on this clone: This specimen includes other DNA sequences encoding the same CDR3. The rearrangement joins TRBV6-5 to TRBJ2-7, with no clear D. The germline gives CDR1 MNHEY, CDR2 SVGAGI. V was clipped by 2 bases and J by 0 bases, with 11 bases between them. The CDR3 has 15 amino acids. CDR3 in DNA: TGTGCCAGCAGTTACGGTGGCTCAGACTCCTACGAGCAGTACTTC. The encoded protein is CASSYGGSDSYEQYF.

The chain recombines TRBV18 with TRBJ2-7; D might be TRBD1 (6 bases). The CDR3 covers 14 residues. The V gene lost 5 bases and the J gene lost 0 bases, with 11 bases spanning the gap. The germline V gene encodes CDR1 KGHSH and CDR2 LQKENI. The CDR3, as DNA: TGTGCCAGCTCAACACAGGGAGCCTCCTACGAGCAGTACTTC. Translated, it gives CASSTQGASYEQYF.

CDR3 region: CASTKAPAEQYF. The CDR3 nucleotides read TGTGCCAGCACCAAAGCCCCGGCGGAGCAGTACTTC. The chain joins TRBV2 to TRBJ2-7; D gene uncertain. There are 12 residues in the CDR3. Trimming shortened V by 7 bases and J by 7 bases, and 14 bases separated the two germline ends. Germline CDR1 is SNHLY and CDR2 is FYNNEI.

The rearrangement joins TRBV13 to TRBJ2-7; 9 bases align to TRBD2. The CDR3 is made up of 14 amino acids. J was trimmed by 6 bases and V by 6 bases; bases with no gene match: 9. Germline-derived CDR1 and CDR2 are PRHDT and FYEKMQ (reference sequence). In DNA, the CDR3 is TGTGCCAGCAGGACTAGCGGCCGGCATCTCGAGCAGTACTTC. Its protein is CASRTSGRHLEQYF.

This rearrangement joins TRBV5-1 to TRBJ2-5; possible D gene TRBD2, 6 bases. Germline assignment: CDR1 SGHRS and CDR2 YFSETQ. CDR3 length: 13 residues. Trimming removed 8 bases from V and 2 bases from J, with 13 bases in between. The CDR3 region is CASSIAVQETQYF. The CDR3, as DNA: TGCGCCAGTTCAATAGCGGTACAAGAGACCCAGTACTTC.

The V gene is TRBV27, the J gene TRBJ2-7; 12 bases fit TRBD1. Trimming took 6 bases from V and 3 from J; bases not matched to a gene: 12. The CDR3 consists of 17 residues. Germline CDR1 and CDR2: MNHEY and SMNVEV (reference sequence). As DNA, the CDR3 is TGTGCCAGCAGCCCTGGGACAGGGGGCCCCGGGAACTACGAGCAGTACTTC. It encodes CASSPGTGGPGNYEQYF.

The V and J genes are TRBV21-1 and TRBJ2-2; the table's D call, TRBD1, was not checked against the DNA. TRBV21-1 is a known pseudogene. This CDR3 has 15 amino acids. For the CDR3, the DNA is TGTGCCAGCAGAAAAGGACAGGGAAACACCGGGGAGCTGTTTTTT. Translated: CASRKGQGNTGELFF.

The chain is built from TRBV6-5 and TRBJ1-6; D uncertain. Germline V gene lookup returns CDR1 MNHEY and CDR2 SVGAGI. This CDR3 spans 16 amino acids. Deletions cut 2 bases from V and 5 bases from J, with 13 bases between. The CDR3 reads CASSYGGRLDNSPLHF. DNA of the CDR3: TGTGCCAGCAGTTACGGTGGACGGCTGGATAATTCACCCCTCCACTTT.

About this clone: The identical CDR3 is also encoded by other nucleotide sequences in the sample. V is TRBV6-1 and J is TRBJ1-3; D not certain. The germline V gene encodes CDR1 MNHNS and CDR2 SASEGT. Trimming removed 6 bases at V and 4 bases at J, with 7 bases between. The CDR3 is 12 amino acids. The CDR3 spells CASSLPGNTIYF. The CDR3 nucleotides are TGTGCCAGCAGCCTACCGGGAAACACCATATATTTT.